These 12 T cell receptor beta chains were sequenced from one sample in a study of OX40 agonist ivuxolimab in advanced cancers. Using immunoSEQ multiplex PCR, the repertoire was profiled, and TCRdb retains in-frame clones only, with some absent. The table lists about 79,000 clones, 91% of them singletons. The source material was CD4+ or CD8+ T cells sorted from blood, sampled in a trial of the OX40 agonist ivuxolimab. The receptors originated from an adult with an advanced solid tumor such as melanoma, head and neck, liver or kidney cancer.

The V and J genes are TRBV7-8 and TRBJ2-3; TRBD2 is a possible D gene (5 bases). The CDR3 loop spans 15 amino acids. In germline, CDR1 is SGHVS, CDR2 FQNEAQ. V was shortened by 4 bases and J by 0 bases, with 11 bases between the two germline ends. The CDR3, as DNA: TGTGCCAGCAGCTATCGACTATCTAGCACAGATACGCAGTATTTT. Translation gives CASSYRLSSTDTQYF.

The rearrangement links TRBV28 to TRBJ1-2; D is perhaps TRBD1 (5 bases). CDR1 and CDR2 from the germline V gene are MDHEN and SYDVKM. V was shortened by 8 bases and J by 0 bases, with 16 bases between the two germline ends. This CDR3 spans 15 amino acids. This CDR3 reads CASVRGAASNYGYTF. The CDR3 nucleotides read TGTGCCAGCGTCAGAGGGGCAGCTTCTAACTATGGCTACACCTTC.

The chain is built from TRBV7-9 and TRBJ1-2, with 7 bases lining up with TRBD1. V lost 0 bases and J lost 5; bases outside the gene matches: 9. The CDR3 extends over 16 amino acids. Germline V CDR1 and CDR2: SEHNR, FQNEAQ (reference sequence). The DNA of the CDR3 is TGTGCCAGCAGCTTAGCGGCAGGGGGGAAGCCGTATGGCTACACCTTC. The encoded protein is CASSLAAGGKPYGYTF.

V is TRBV9 and J is TRBJ2-3; D perhaps matches TRBD1 (6 bases). This CDR3 is 14 amino acids long. Trimming stripped 3 bases from V and 5 bases from J, with 13 bases between. Germline assignment: CDR1 SGDLS and CDR2 YYNGEE. The CDR3 reads CASSAVTGLDTQYF. CDR3 nucleotide sequence: TGTGCCAGCAGCGCAGTAACAGGGCTAGATACGCAGTATTTT.

The chain carries TRBV5-4 and TRBJ2-6; no firm D call. The CDR3 extends over 18 amino acids. Germline assignment: CDR1 SGHNT and CDR2 YYREEE (reference sequence). V lost 4 bases and J lost 3, with 20 bases in between. The CDR3 DNA is TGTGCCAGCAGCGACGGATTAAAAGGGCTAGTTGGGGCCAACGTCCTGACTTTC. Residues: CASSDGLKGLVGANVLTF.

This clone was seen a single time. This chain joins TRBV18 and TRBJ2-3; TRBD1 might be the D (6 bases). Germline V CDR1 and CDR2: KGHSH, LQKENI. The CDR3 is 15 amino acids. Trimming pared 0 bases from V and 6 bases from J, leaving 13 bases between. CDR3 loop: CASSPPDSFADTQYF. The CDR3 coding sequence is TGTGCCAGCTCACCACCGGACAGCTTTGCCGATACGCAGTATTTT.

The V gene is TRBV7-9, the J gene TRBJ2-2, with no clear D. The CDR3 spans 13 residues. V lost 4 bases, J lost 7 bases, and 10 bases lay in between. The germline V gene has CDR1 SEHNR and CDR2 FQNEAQ (reference sequence). CDR3 DNA: TGTGCCAGCAGCTCAACCAGCCACGGGGAGCTGTTTTTT. It specifies CASSSTSHGELFF.

The J gene is TRBJ2-5, the V gene TRBV29-1, with D maybe TRBD1 (6 bases). The CDR3 length is 14 residues. Germline V lookup: CDR1 SQVTM, CDR2 ANQGSEA. Trimming took 4 bases from V and 2 from J, leaving 14 bases between them. This CDR3 is CSVAPPTGQETQYF. CDR3 bases: TGCAGCGTTGCCCCCCCGACAGGTCAAGAGACCCAGTACTTC.

The rearrangement joins TRBV28 to TRBJ1-2; D gene uncertain. The CDR3 contains 13 residues. Trimming removed 5 bases at V and 7 bases at J, with 14 bases between. Germline V lookup: CDR1 MDHEN, CDR2 SYDVKM. CDR3 nucleotides: TGTGCCAGCAGTGCACCGCTCCCCCTTGGCTACACCTTC. Protein: CASSAPLPLGYTF.

The V call is TRBV9, the J call TRBJ2-1; TRBD2 aligns across 11 bases. Trimming removed 0 bases from V and 4 bases from J; junction bases left unmatched: 3. Per germline, CDR1 SGDLS and CDR2 YYNGEE. This CDR3 comprises 16 residues. CDR3: CASSVEGLAVYNEQFF. CDR3 nucleotide sequence: TGTGCCAGCAGCGTAGAGGGACTAGCGGTGTACAATGAGCAGTTCTTC. Full variable domain (remainder filled in from reference TRBV9 and TRBJ2-1): DSGVTQTPKHLITATGQRVTLRCSPRSGDLSVYWYQQSLDQGLQFLIQYYNGEERAKGNILERFSAQQFPDLHSELNLSSLELGDSALYFCASSVEGLAVYNEQFFGPGTRLTVL.

The chain joins TRBV29-1 to TRBJ2-1, with TRBD2 as a possible D gene (5 bases). Trimming took 3 bases from V and 0 from J, leaving 9 bases between them. The CDR3 spans 14 residues. CDR1 is SQVTM and CDR2 is ANQGSEA in the germline V gene. The CDR3 DNA reads as TGCAGCGTTGACGAGGGAGTCTCCTACAATGAGCAGTTCTTC. Encoded protein: CSVDEGVSYNEQFF.

The J gene is TRBJ1-5, the V gene TRBV18, with 7 bases identical to TRBD1. The CDR3 spans 15 residues. Germline assignment: CDR1 KGHSH and CDR2 LQKENI. V lost 6 bases, J lost 0 bases, and 5 bases stayed unmatched. The chain's CDR3 is CASSQQGNSNQPQHF. CDR3 DNA: TGTGCCAGCTCGCAACAGGGGAATAGCAATCAGCCCCAGCATTTT.